This TCR beta chain was sequenced for a study of T cells after yellow fever vaccination. A single record per CDR3 protein comes from TCRdb applying MiXCR to the 5' RACE reads. The repertoire holds some 300,000 distinct CDR3 sequences, approximately 8% seen once, with approximately 15% in the top ten. The sequence was collected from a man aged 18 to 29 who received the YFV17D yellow fever vaccine. This specimen consisted of PBMCs, obtained 45 days after the first yellow fever vaccination.

The CDR3: CSARGGVYTF. As DNA, the CDR3 is TGCAGTGCTAGAGGGGGTGTCTACACCTTC. The rearrangement links TRBV20-1 to TRBJ1-2; D is unclear. Trimming removed 1 base at V and 10 bases at J, with 7 bases between. Germline V gene sequence: CDR1 DFQATT, CDR2 SNEGSKA (reference sequence). This CDR3 contains 10 residues.